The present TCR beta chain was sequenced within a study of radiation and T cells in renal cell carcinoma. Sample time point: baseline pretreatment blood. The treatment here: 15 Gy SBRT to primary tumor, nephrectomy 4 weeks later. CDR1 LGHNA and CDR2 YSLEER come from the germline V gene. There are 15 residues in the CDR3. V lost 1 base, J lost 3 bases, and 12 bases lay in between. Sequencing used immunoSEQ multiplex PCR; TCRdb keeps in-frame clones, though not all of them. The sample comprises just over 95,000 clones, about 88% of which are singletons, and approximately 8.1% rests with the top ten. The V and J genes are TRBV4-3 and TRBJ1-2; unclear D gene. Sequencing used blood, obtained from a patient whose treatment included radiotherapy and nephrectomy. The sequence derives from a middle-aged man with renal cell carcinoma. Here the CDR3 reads CASSQGLLRDYGYTF. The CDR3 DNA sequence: TGCGCCAGCAGCCAAGGACTTCTCCGAGACTATGGCTACACCTTC.